The clone carrying this TCR beta chain has only a few counts. The germline CDR1 and CDR2 sequences are SGHRS and YFSETQ. The V end was cut by 5 bases, the J end by 4 bases, with 12 bases between. The length of the CDR3 is 14 residues. This record belongs to a study of T-cell reconstitution after alpha-beta-depleted transplantation in children. Unique molecular identifiers were built into the TCRbeta library. A single record per CDR3 protein comes from TCRdb applying MiXCR to the PCR reads. The repertoire has around 370,000 distinct CDR3 sequences, over 9% of them found once; the top ten carry under 3%.

This receptor was taken from a human donor who donated a stem cell graft to a child with acute lymphoblastic leukemia. Sample: PBMCs from the stem cell graft donor, taken from the stem cell graft. The chain has TRBV5-1 and TRBJ1-4; possible D gene TRBD1, 5 bases. CDR3 in DNA: TGCGCCAGCAGACTCGGGACGGGTAATGAAAAACTGTTTTTT. Translation: CASRLGTGNEKLFF. Looking up the rest from reference TRBV5-1 and TRBJ1-4 gives the full variable domain: KAGVTQTPRYLIKTRGQQVTLSCSPISGHRSVSWYQQTPGQGLQFLFEYFSETQRNKGNFPGRFSGRQFSNSRSEMNVSTLELGDSALYLCASRLGTGNEKLFFGSGTQLSVL.